Below are 5 T cell receptor beta chains sequenced from a single sample in a study of blood T cell repertoires in COVID-19. The repertoire was sequenced with immunoSEQ multiplex PCR; TCRdb's copy has only in-frame clones and lacks some. The sample lists some 200,000 clones; approximately 80% were seen once. Source material: PBMCs or T cells enriched from blood (not recorded which). Every receptor here comes from a woman aged 45-60 years with acute COVID-19.

J is TRBJ1-2 and V is TRBV15, with a tentative D call TRBD1 (5 bases). V lost 5 bases, J lost 5 bases, and 6 bases lay in between. The V gene's germline CDR1 is LNHNV and CDR2 YYDKDF (reference sequence). This CDR3 is 11 amino acids long. The CDR3 protein is CATSGGYGYTF. DNA for the CDR3: TGTGCCACCAGCGGGGGGTATGGCTACACCTTC.

The table lists this clone with a few counts. V and J are TRBV28 and TRBJ1-4; the match to TRBD1 covers 10 bases. The J segment lost 7 bases and the V segment lost 10 bases, leaving 9 bases of the junction unmatched. Germline CDR1 and CDR2: MDHEN and SYDVKM. The CDR3 totals 14 residues. CDR3 bases: TGTGCCATCCAACGACAGGGGGCTTTTGAAAAACTGTTTTTT. It translates to CAIQRQGAFEKLFF.

The gene calls are TRBV28 and TRBJ1-6; 8 bases line up with TRBD1. This CDR3 has 16 residues. Losses at the gene ends were 7 bases for V and 10 bases for J; bases not matched to a gene: 15. Germline V gene sequence: CDR1 MDHEN, CDR2 SYDVKM. Here the CDR3 DNA reads TGTGCCAGCACTATGACAGGGGCTGGGCGCTACTCACCCCTCCACTTT. It codes for CASTMTGAGRYSPLHF.

The V call is TRBV18, the J call TRBJ2-7, with 9 bases aligning to TRBD2. Germline V gene data show CDR1 as KGHSH and CDR2 as LQKENI. With 3 bases clipped from V and 2 bases from J, the junction kept 5 bases outside the gene matches. CDR3 size: 15 residues. The CDR3 DNA sequence: TGTGCCAGCTCACCCATGACTAGCGGTACCTACGAGCAGTACTTC. It codes for CASSPMTSGTYEQYF.

This clone was observed once. This CDR3 is CASSLAVTGRTNYGYTF. The CDR3 DNA sequence: TGTGCCAGCAGCTTGGCTGTCACAGGGAGAACTAACTATGGCTACACCTTC. The rearrangement joins TRBV5-4 to TRBJ1-2; maybe TRBD1 (6 bases). V gave up 0 bases and J gave up 0 bases, with 15 bases separating them. The CDR3 sequence is 17 residues long. Germline lookup yields CDR1 SGHNT and CDR2 YYREEE (reference sequence).